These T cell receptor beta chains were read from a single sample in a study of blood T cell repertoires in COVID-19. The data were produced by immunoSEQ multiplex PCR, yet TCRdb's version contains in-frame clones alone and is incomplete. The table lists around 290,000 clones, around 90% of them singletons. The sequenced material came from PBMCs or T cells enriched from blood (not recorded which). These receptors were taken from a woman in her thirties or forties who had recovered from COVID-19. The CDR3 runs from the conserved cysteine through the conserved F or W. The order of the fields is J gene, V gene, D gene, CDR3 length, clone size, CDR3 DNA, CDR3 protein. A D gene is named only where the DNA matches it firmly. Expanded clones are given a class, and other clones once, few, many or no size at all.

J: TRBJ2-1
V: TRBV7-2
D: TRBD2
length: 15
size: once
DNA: TGTGCCAGCGGGGCGGGGACTAGCAGACTCAGTGAGCAGTTCTTC
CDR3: CASGAGTSRLSEQFF

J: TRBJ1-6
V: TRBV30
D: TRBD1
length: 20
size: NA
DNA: TGTGCCTGGAGCTCTGACAGGGAGGCATCCTTTGAGGGCTATAATTCACCCCTCCACTTT
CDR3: CAWSSDREASFEGYNSPLHF

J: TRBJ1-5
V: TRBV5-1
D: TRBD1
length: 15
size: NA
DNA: TGCGCCAGCAGCCCGGGGACAGGAGGTGTGCAGCCCCAGCATTTT
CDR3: CASSPGTGGVQPQHF

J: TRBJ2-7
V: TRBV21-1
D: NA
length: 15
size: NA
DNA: TGTGCCAACTCACCGGACGGCAAAGGAGGGTACGAGCAGTACTTC
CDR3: CANSPDGKGGYEQYF

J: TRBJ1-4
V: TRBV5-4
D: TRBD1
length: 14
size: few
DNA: TGTGCCAGCAGCTATGGACAGGGGAATGAAAAACTGTTTTTT
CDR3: CASSYGQGNEKLFF

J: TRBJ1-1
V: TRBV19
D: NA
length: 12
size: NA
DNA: TGTGCCAGTAGTATCGGGAACACTGAAGCTTTCTTT
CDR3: CASSIGNTEAFF

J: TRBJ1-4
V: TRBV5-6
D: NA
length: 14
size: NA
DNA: TGTGCCAGCAGCTTGAGGGGGAGAAATGAAAAACTGTTTTTT
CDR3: CASSLRGRNEKLFF

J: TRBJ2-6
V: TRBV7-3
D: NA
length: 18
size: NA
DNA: TGTGCCAGCAGTTCTCCCGGACAGCCCCCCTATGGGGCCAACGTCCTGACTTTC
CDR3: CASSSPGQPPYGANVLTF

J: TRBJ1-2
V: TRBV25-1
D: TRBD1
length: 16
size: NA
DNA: TGTGCCAGCAGTGAATCAAGGACAGGGACGTCTGATGGCTACACCTTC
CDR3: CASSESRTGTSDGYTF

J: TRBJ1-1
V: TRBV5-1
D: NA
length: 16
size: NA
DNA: TGCGCCAGCAGCCTTCAGACCGCTACTATGAACACTGAAGCTTTCTTT
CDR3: CASSLQTATMNTEAFF

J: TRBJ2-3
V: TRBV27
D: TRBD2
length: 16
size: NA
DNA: TGTGCCAGCAGTCCGCGAATAGCGGGAGGGGGGGATACGCAGTATTTT
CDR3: CASSPRIAGGGDTQYF

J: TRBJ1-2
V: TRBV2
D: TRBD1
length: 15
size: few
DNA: TGTGCCAGCAGCGACAACAGGGGGCAGAACTATGGCTACACCTTC
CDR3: CASSDNRGQNYGYTF

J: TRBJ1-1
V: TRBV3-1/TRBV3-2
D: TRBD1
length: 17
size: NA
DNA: TGTGCCAGCAGCCAAGACCCGGTGGGACAGACGAACACTGAAGCTTTCTTT
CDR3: CASSQDPVGQTNTEAFF

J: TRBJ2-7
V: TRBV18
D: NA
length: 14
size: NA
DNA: TGTGCCAGCTCACCACCAGCCGGTAGCTACGAGCAGTACTTC
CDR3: CASSPPAGSYEQYF

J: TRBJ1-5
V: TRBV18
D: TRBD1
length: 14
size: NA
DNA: TGTGCCAGCTCACCTGGACAGGGACATCAGCCCCAGCATTTT
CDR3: CASSPGQGHQPQHF

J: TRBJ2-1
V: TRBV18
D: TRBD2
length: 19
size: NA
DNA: TGTGCCAGCACGACGCGTTCCACTAGCGGGAGTTCCCCCTACAATGAGCAGTTCTTC
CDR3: CASTTRSTSGSSPYNEQFF

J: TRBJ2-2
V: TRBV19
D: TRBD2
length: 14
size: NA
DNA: TGTGCCAGTAGTATATTTGGGAGGGCCGGGGAGCTGTTTTTT
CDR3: CASSIFGRAGELFF

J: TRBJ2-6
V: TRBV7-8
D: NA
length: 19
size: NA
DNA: TGTGCCAGCAGCTCTAGGTCGAGGCCCACCCTCTCTGGGGCCAACGTCCTGACTTTC
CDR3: CASSSRSRPTLSGANVLTF

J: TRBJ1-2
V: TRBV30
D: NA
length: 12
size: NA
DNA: TGTGCCTGGAGCCCCACGGGGGTCGGCTACACCTTC
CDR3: CAWSPTGVGYTF

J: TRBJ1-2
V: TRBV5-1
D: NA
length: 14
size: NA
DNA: TGCGCCAGCAGCCCTGGGAGTGATAACTATGGCTACACCTTC
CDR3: CASSPGSDNYGYTF

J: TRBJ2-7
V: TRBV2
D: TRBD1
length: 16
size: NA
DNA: TGTGCCAGCAGTGTTCAGATGGGGACAGGGGGCGCGGAGCAGTACTTC
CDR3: CASSVQMGTGGAEQYF

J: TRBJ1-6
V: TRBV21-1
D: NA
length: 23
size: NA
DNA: TGTGCCAGCAGCAAAAGATCGGGGGGCGAAAGCGTCCCAAGGAGTAACTATAATTCACCCCTCCACTTT
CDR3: CASSKRSGGESVPRSNYNSPLHF

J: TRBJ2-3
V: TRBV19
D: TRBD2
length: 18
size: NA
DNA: TGTGCCAGTAGTATCATGCTCGGACTAGCGGGATTTTCCGATACGCAGTATTTT
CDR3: CASSIMLGLAGFSDTQYF

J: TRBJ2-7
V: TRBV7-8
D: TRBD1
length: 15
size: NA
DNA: TGTGCCAGCAGCGGTTTGGGACAGGGGGTTTACGAGCAGTACTTC
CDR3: CASSGLGQGVYEQYF

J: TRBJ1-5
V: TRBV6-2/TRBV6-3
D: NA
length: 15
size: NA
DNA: TGTGCCAGCAGTTTGGCAGGATATAGCAATCAGCCCCAGCATTTT
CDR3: CASSLAGYSNQPQHF

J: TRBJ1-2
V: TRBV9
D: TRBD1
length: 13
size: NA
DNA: TGTGCCAGCAGCGCTGGGACAGGGGGTGGCTACACCTTC
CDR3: CASSAGTGGGYTF

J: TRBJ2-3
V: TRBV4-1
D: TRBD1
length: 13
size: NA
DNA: TGCGCCAGCAGCCAAGATAGGGACAGGCTAAGGTATTTT
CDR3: CASSQDRDRLRYF

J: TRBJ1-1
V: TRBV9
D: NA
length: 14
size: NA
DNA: TGTGCCAGCACCGTCGGACATATGAACACTGAAGCTTTCTTT
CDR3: CASTVGHMNTEAFF

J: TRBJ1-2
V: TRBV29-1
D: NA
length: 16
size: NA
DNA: TGCAGCGTTGAACTGCCCTACGAGGGGGGGCGTGGTGGCTACACCTTC
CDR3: CSVELPYEGGRGGYTF

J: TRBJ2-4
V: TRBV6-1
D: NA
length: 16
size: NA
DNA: TGTGCCAGCAGTGAACTTGGTTACGGGGCCAAAAACATTCAGTACTTC
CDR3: CASSELGYGAKNIQYF

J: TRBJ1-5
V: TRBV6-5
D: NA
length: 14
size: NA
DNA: TGTGCCAGCAGTTACCGGGGGGGGAATCAGCCCCAGCATTTT
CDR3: CASSYRGGNQPQHF

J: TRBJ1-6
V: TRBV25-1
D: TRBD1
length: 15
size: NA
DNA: TGTGCCAGCAGTGAAGACAGGGAATTGAGATCACCCCTCCACTTT
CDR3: CASSEDRELRSPLHF

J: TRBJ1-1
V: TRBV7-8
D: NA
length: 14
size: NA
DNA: TGTGCCAGCAGCCTACCCGGACACTTAACTGAAGCTTTCTTT
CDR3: CASSLPGHLTEAFF

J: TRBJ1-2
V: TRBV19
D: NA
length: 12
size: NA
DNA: TGTGCCAGTAGCCTCCCACGGTATGGCTACACCTTC
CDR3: CASSLPRYGYTF

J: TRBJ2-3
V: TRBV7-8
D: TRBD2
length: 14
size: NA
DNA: TGTGCCAGCAAGGGGAGGGTTAGCACAGATACGCAGTATTTT
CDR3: CASKGRVSTDTQYF

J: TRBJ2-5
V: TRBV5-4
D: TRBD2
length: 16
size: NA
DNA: TGTGCCAGCAGCCTTACTAGCGGGAGTGGGCGAGAGACCCAGTACTTC
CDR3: CASSLTSGSGRETQYF

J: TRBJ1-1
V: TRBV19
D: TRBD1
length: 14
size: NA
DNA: TGTGCCAGTAGTAGCGACAGGGGGCGAACTGAAGCTTTCTTT
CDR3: CASSSDRGRTEAFF

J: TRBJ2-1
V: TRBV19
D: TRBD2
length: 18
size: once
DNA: TGTGCCAGTAGTATCTCAACTAGCGGGGGGCGCTCCTACAATGAGCAGTTCTTC
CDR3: CASSISTSGGRSYNEQFF

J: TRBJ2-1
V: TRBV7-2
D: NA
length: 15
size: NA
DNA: TGTGCCAGCAGCGTGTCGGGGGTATCCTACAATGAGCAGTTCTTC
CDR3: CASSVSGVSYNEQFF

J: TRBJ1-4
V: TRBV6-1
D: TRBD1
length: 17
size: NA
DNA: TGTGCCAGCAGTGAAAATGGCTTCGGGACAGTTAATGAAAAACTGTTTTTT
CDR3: CASSENGFGTVNEKLFF

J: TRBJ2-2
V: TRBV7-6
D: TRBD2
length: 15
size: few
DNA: TGTGCCAGCAGCTTAGAAGCGGGGGACACCGGGGAGCTGTTTTTT
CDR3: CASSLEAGDTGELFF

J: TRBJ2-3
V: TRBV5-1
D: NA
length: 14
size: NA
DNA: TGCGCCAGCAGCCCTCTCCGGCGGGGAGATACGCAGTATTTT
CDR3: CASSPLRRGDTQYF

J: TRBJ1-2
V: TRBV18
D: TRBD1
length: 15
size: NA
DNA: TGTGCCAGCTCACCGGTATGGGACAGCGAAGATGGCTACACCTTC
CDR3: CASSPVWDSEDGYTF

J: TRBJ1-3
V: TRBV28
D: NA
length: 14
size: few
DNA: TGTGCCAGCAGACTCGGGACACCTGGAAACACCATATATTTT
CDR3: CASRLGTPGNTIYF

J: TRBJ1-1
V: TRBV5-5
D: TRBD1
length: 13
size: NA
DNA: TGTGCCAGCAGCATACAGGGGCACACTGAAGCTTTCTTT
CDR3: CASSIQGHTEAFF

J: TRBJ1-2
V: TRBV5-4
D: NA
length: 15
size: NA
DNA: TGTGCCAGCAGGGTATACCAGATTAATAACTATGGCTACACCTTC
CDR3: CASRVYQINNYGYTF